These T cell receptor beta chains were read from a single sample in a study of T cells of healthy individuals. TCRdb re-analysed the 5' RACE reads in MiXCR, keeping a single row per CDR3 protein. The sample holds some 100,000 distinct CDR3 sequences, roughly 18% seen once. These receptors originate from a human donor in good health. Each CDR3 is given without its conserved first and last residue. Each record gives: J gene, V gene, CDR3 protein.

J: TRBJ2-7; V: TRBV2; CDR3: ASKGTGYEQY
J: TRBJ2-7; V: TRBV2; CDR3: ASSGNRDDYEQY
J: TRBJ2-5; V: TRBV30; CDR3: AWSLQGQETQY
J: TRBJ2-3; V: TRBV6-1; CDR3: ASSRDRGADTQY
J: TRBJ2-3; V: TRBV5-1; CDR3: ASSLAGLAGGTDTQY
J: TRBJ2-3; V: TRBV7-7; CDR3: ASSLPGQWDTQY
J: TRBJ1-1; V: TRBV4-3; CDR3: ASSQSQNTEAF
J: TRBJ2-3; V: TRBV7-3; CDR3: ASSSPLSGTSTDTQY
J: TRBJ2-1; V: TRBV7-9; CDR3: ASSLRAQKPGWNEQF
J: TRBJ1-6; V: TRBV6-2/TRBV6-3; CDR3: ASSLPGRDNSPLH